The 31 T cell receptor beta chains in this list originate from one sample, sequenced in a study of T cell repertoires in cytomegalovirus infection. For these receptors, no antigen is known. MiXCR, applied by TCRdb to the reads, yields one record per CDR3 protein. The sample lists some 310,000 distinct CDR3 sequences; 20% to 30% were seen once. The sample here was cultured PBMCs, taken from culture after CMV antigen stimulation. The receptor set was obtained from a human donor in good health (CMV status not recorded). Some clones in this sample may be carry-over from other donors' samples.

The chain recombines TRBV14 with TRBJ2-7; TRBD1 matches 9 bases. The CDR3 spans 13 residues. The germline V gene encodes CDR1 SGHDN and CDR2 FVKESK. Trimming at V came to 2 bases and at J to 11 bases, leaving 7 bases not matched to a gene. The DNA of the CDR3 is TGTGCCAGCAGCCAACAAGACAGGGGGACTGAGTACTTC. Its translation is CASSQQDRGTEYF.

This chain joins TRBV7-2 and TRBJ2-3, with D possibly being TRBD2 (6 bases). V was pared by 0 bases and J by 4 bases, with 26 bases between. CDR1 and CDR2 (germline): SGHTA, FQGNSA. The CDR3 loop spans 20 amino acids. The CDR3 here is CASSLAEPSSAKPSADTQYF. The CDR3 nucleotides are TGTGCCAGCAGCTTAGCGGAGCCGTCTAGCGCTAAGCCGTCCGCAGATACGCAGTATTTT.

As to this clonotype: Germline is not matched at one junction end, which may reflect a read error. This chain links TRBV6-6 with TRBJ1-2; 9 nucleotides match TRBD1. This CDR3 contains 15 residues. Germline loops: CDR1 MNHNY, CDR2 SVGAGI (reference sequence). CDR3 sequence (DNA): TGTGCCCGCAGGCAGGGGACAGGGATTAACTATGGCTCCACCTTC. Residues: CARRQGTGINYGSTF.

This clonotype was observed many times. V is TRBV7-2 and J is TRBJ1-6; a possible D gene is TRBD1 (6 bases). The germline gives CDR1 SGHTA, CDR2 FQGNSA. The CDR3 sequence is 16 residues long. V was cut by 2 bases and J by 1 base, with 9 bases left in between. CDR3 amino acids: CASSLYRESYNSPLHF. As DNA, the CDR3 is TGTGCCAGCAGCTTATACAGGGAATCCTATAATTCACCCCTCCACTTT.

This chain joins TRBV4-1 and TRBJ2-2, with 7 bases identical to TRBD2. Germline V CDR1 and CDR2: MGHRA, YSYEKL. After removal of 4 bases from V and 6 bases from J, the junction contained 8 bases not matched to a gene. The CDR3 has 15 residues. The DNA for the CDR3 is TGCGCCAGCAGCCCGCCGGCAGGGAGGGCCGGGGAGCTGTTTTTT. Amino acid sequence: CASSPPAGRAGELFF.

This clonotype came up a few times. The CDR3: CASSLAPRTGGNTIYF. The CDR3, as DNA: TGTGCCAGCAGCTTAGCGCCCCGGACGGGTGGAAACACCATATATTTT. This chain connects TRBV7-2 to TRBJ1-3; D call uncertain. CDR1 and CDR2 (germline): SGHTA, FQGNSA. Trimming pared 0 bases from V and 3 bases from J, leaving 12 bases between. The CDR3 is made up of 16 amino acids.

This clonotype was picked up many times. The rearrangement uses TRBV7-2 and TRBJ2-7; D remains unclear. The CDR3 is 12 residues long. Between the trimmed V and J ends, which lost 4 bases and 6 bases, there was a span of 10 bases. Germline CDR1 and CDR2: SGHTA and FQGNSA. CDR3 DNA sequence: TGTGCCAGCAGCTCCTCCCGAGCCGAGCAGTACTTC. Protein sequence: CASSSSRAEQYF. Based on the CDR3 plus reference TRBV7-2 and TRBJ2-7, the full variable domain is GAGVSQSPSNKVTEKGKDVELRCDPISGHTALYWYRQSLGQGLEFLIYFQGNSAPDKSGLPSDRFSAERTGGSVSTLTIQRTQQEDSAVYLCASSSSRAEQYFGPGTRLTVT.

This clonotype was picked up one time. V is TRBV29-1 and J is TRBJ1-3; D perhaps matches TRBD1 (5 bases). Trimming left V 3 bases short and J 4 bases short, with 7 bases between. The CDR3 length is 12 residues. Germline-derived CDR1 and CDR2 are SQVTM and ANQGSEA. The CDR3 coding sequence is TGCAGCGTTGAGGGGCCGGGAAACACCATATATTTT. This sequence encodes CSVEGPGNTIYF.

The J gene is TRBJ2-1, the V gene TRBV27, with 8 positions matching TRBD2. CDR3 length: 15 residues. The ends lost 4 bases at V and 9 bases at J; junction bases unmatched: 11. Germline-derived CDR1 and CDR2 are MNHEY and SMNVEV (reference sequence). The CDR3 region has the DNA TGTGCCAGCAGTTCCTGGACTAGCAGCAACAGTGAGCAGTTCTTC. It codes for CASSSWTSSNSEQFF.

The chain employs TRBV5-1 and TRBJ1-1; D gene unclear. The CDR3 length is 15 residues. Germline CDR1 and CDR2: SGHRS and YFSETQ. Trimming took off 3 bases at V and 0 bases at J, with 12 bases between the two ends. The CDR3 nucleotides read TGCGCCAGCAGCTATGGACGGTCCGTGAACACTGAAGCTTTCTTT. Protein sequence: CASSYGRSVNTEAFF.

The V and J genes are TRBV7-2 and TRBJ2-3, with D hard to call. Looked up from germline, CDR1 is SGHTA and CDR2 is FQGNSA. Deletions cut 1 base from V and 4 bases from J, with 9 bases between. There are 14 residues in the CDR3. DNA of the CDR3: TGTGCCAGCAGCTTAGGGAGATCGGCAGATACGCAGTATTTT. Translating it yields CASSLGRSADTQYF.

V and J are TRBV6-2 or TRBV6-3 and TRBJ1-2, with 10 nucleotides matching TRBD1. Losses at the gene ends were 6 bases for V and 2 bases for J; bases not matched to a gene: 12. The CDR3 has 17 residues. Germline-derived CDR1 and CDR2 are MNHEY and SVGEGT. The CDR3 spells CASRGSGQGSGNYGYTF. DNA for the CDR3: TGTGCCAGCAGGGGCTCGGGACAGGGGAGCGGGAACTATGGCTACACCTTC.

This clonotype has more than one count but fewer than ten. This chain uses TRBV28 with TRBJ2-7, with D hard to call. Trimming pared 7 bases from V and 2 bases from J, leaving 6 bases between. This CDR3 has 11 residues. CDR1 is MDHEN and CDR2 is SYDVKM in the germline V gene. The CDR3 reads CASKAPYEQYF. The CDR3 bases are TGTGCCAGCAAAGCCCCCTACGAGCAGTACTTC.

The chain is built from TRBV19 and TRBJ2-1; 9 positions match TRBD2. CDR3 length: 17 amino acids. V dropped 0 bases and J dropped 4; count of bases not matched to a gene: 7. CDR1 is LNHDA and CDR2 is SQIVND in the germline V gene (reference sequence). CDR3 in amino acids: CASSIDLASGMYNEQFF. For the CDR3, the DNA is TGTGCCAGTAGTATAGATCTGGCTAGCGGGATGTACAATGAGCAGTTCTTC.

V and J are TRBV30 and TRBJ2-1; D is possibly TRBD1 (6 bases). V was cut by 2 bases and J by 10 bases, with 21 bases left in between. CDR1 and CDR2 from the germline V gene are GTSNPN and SVGIG (reference sequence). This CDR3 comprises 15 residues. Here the CDR3 DNA reads TGTGCCTGGAGTCCCCAGGGGCGGTCGCCTGAGGAGCAGTTCTTC. It is translated as CAWSPQGRSPEEQFF.

This clonotype was seen a handful of times. This rearrangement joins TRBV14 to TRBJ2-7; TRBD2 aligns across 7 bases. CDR3 length equals 15 residues. The germline V gene encodes CDR1 SGHDN and CDR2 FVKESK. Germline trimming cut 1 base from V and 6 bases from J; bases unmatched to any gene: 9. CDR3 sequence: CASSQARGLVSEQYV. DNA of the CDR3: TGTGCCAGCAGCCAAGCTAGAGGACTAGTAAGCGAGCAGTACGTC.

This clonotype is termed medium-sized. The chain has TRBV7-2 and TRBJ1-1; tentative D call: TRBD1 (5 bases). Trimming cost V 2 bases and J 2 bases, with 12 bases left between them. The germline gives CDR1 SGHTA, CDR2 FQGNSA. This CDR3 comprises 15 residues. The CDR3 DNA reads TGTGCCAGCAGCTTACCGACAGTTATTAACACTGAAGCTTTCTTT. Protein: CASSLPTVINTEAFF. Full variable domain (rest looked up from reference TRBV7-2 and TRBJ1-1): GAGVSQSPSNKVTEKGKDVELRCDPISGHTALYWYRQSLGQGLEFLIYFQGNSAPDKSGLPSDRFSAERTGGSVSTLTIQRTQQEDSAVYLCASSLPTVINTEAFFGQGTRLTVV.

This clonotype occurred many times. The chain recombines TRBV11-2 with TRBJ2-5; either TRBD1 or TRBD2 may fit D (5 bases each). CDR1 is SGHAT and CDR2 is FQNNGV in the germline V gene. The CDR3 loop spans 13 amino acids. V lost 8 bases and J 3 bases, leaving 13 bases between the germline ends. This CDR3 is CASRYMGEETQYF. The CDR3 region has the DNA TGTGCCAGCCGCTATATGGGGGAAGAGACCCAGTACTTC.

The V gene is TRBV6-2 or TRBV6-3, the J gene TRBJ2-1; 10 nucleotides align to TRBD2. The V gene's germline CDR1 is MNHEY and CDR2 SVGEGT. The J segment lost 0 bases and the V segment lost 5 bases, leaving 13 bases of the junction unmatched. The CDR3 covers 19 residues. The DNA of the CDR3 is TGTGCCAGCAGTAAACCGGGACTAGCGTCTTCTATCTCCTACAATGAGCAGTTCTTC. This encodes CASSKPGLASSISYNEQFF.

CDR3: CATSRDPNSNEQFF. Written as DNA, the CDR3 is TGTGCCACCAGCAGAGATCCCAACTCGAATGAGCAGTTCTTC. The chain carries TRBV15 and TRBJ2-1; no reliable D call. Trimming left V 0 bases short and J 7 bases short, with 10 bases between. The germline gives CDR1 LNHNV, CDR2 YYDKDF (reference sequence). The CDR3 is made up of 14 amino acids.

V and J are TRBV4-3 and TRBJ2-7; D remains unclear. Germline CDR1 LGHNA, CDR2 YSLEER. The CDR3 has 13 amino acids. The V end lost 0 bases, the J end lost 3 bases, and 6 bases lay between the germline ends. The CDR3 here is CASSQDHGYEQYF. The CDR3, as DNA: TGCGCCAGCAGCCAAGATCATGGCTACGAGCAGTACTTC.

In this sample, this clonotype turned up a few times. The genes are TRBV24-1 and TRBJ2-6; perhaps TRBD1 as D (6 bases). The germline gives CDR1 KGHDR, CDR2 SFDVKD. Trimming removed 3 bases from V and 4 bases from J, with 9 bases in between. The CDR3 is made up of 15 amino acids. In DNA form, the CDR3 reads TGTGCCACCAGTGATGGGGGCAGGGGGGCCAACGTCCTGACTTTC. It codes for CATSDGGRGANVLTF.

This chain connects TRBV7-9 to TRBJ1-4, with 7 bases fitting TRBD1. The ends lost 3 bases at V and 3 bases at J; junction bases unmatched: 7. The CDR3 covers 16 residues. The germline gives CDR1 SEHNR, CDR2 FQNEAQ (reference sequence). The CDR3 here is CASSFTGAGANEKLFF. Here the CDR3 DNA reads TGTGCCAGCAGCTTCACAGGGGCCGGGGCTAATGAAAAACTGTTTTTT.

This clonotype appeared a few times. The chain combines TRBV6-2 or TRBV6-3 with TRBJ2-7; 11 bases map to TRBD1. Trimming took 7 bases from V and 3 from J; bases not matched to a gene: 8. This CDR3 has 15 residues. CDR1 is MNHEY, CDR2 SVGEGT, per germline. The CDR3 protein is CASTKPGQGVYEQYF. CDR3 nucleotide sequence: TGTGCCAGCACCAAGCCGGGACAGGGGGTCTACGAGCAGTACTTC.

This rearrangement joins TRBV6-5 to TRBJ1-2, with TRBD1 identical over 7 bases. CDR3 length equals 14 residues. The germline V gene encodes CDR1 MNHEY and CDR2 SVGAGI. With V trimmed by 6 bases and J by 2 bases, 6 bases remained unmatched. CDR3 loop: CASSRATGNYGYTF. The CDR3 region has the DNA TGTGCCAGCAGCCGCGCGACAGGGAACTATGGCTACACCTTC.

The V and J genes are TRBV27 and TRBJ2-5; tentative D call: TRBD2 (6 bases). Germline assignment: CDR1 MNHEY and CDR2 SMNVEV (reference sequence). The V gene lost 4 bases and the J gene lost 10 bases, with 22 bases spanning the gap. The CDR3 loop spans 15 amino acids. The CDR3 sequence: CASSSTGTLAEVQYF. The CDR3 DNA is TGTGCCAGCAGTTCTACCGGGACTCTAGCAGAAGTCCAGTACTTC.

The genes are TRBV7-6 and TRBJ1-1; weak D call: TRBD1 (6 bases). V lost 1 base and J 2 bases, leaving 14 bases between the germline ends. CDR1 and CDR2 from the germline V gene are SGHVS and FNYEAQ. The CDR3 has 16 amino acids. CDR3 bases: TGTGCCAGCAGCTTAGAGTCCGGGGGCCTCAACACTGAAGCTTTCTTT. It translates to CASSLESGGLNTEAFF. Filled out from reference TRBV7-6 and TRBJ1-1, the complete variable domain reads GAGVSQSPRYKVTKRGQDVALRCDPISGHVSLYWYRQALGQGPEFLTYFNYEAQQDKSGLPNDRFSAERPEGSISTLTIQRTEQRDSAMYRCASSLESGGLNTEAFFGQGTRLTVV.

This clonotype has more than one count but fewer than ten. The chain is built from TRBV7-2 and TRBJ2-1, with 9 bases fitting TRBD1. The CDR3 covers 18 residues. Per germline, CDR1 SGHTA and CDR2 FQGNSA. V dropped 3 bases and J dropped 9; count of bases not matched to a gene: 18. The CDR3 spells CASSLRTSGQGSAGEQFF. CDR3 nucleotides: TGTGCCAGCAGCTTGCGTACCTCGGGACAGGGATCGGCAGGTGAGCAGTTCTTC.

This clonotype was counted many times. This chain uses TRBV19 with TRBJ2-3; D ambiguous. Germline V gene lookup returns CDR1 LNHDA and CDR2 SQIVND (reference sequence). The CDR3 loop spans 17 amino acids. V was pared by 6 bases and J by 2 bases, with 21 bases between. The DNA of the CDR3 is TGTGCCAGTAGCGGTAGGTCTATCGAAACCTACACAGATACGCAGTATTTT. Its translation is CASSGRSIETYTDTQYF. Full variable domain (remainder filled in from reference TRBV19 and TRBJ2-3): DGGITQSPKYLFRKEGQNVTLSCEQNLNHDAMYWYRQDPGQGLRLIYYSQIVNDFQKGDIAEGYSVSREKKESFPLTVTSAQKNPTAFYLCASSGRSIETYTDTQYFGPGTRLTVL.

This clonotype was found many times. The chain has TRBV7-8 and TRBJ2-5, with 9 bases fitting TRBD1. J gave up 4 bases and V 4 bases, and 1 base lay outside the gene matches. Per the germline V gene, CDR1 is SGHVS and CDR2 is FQNEAQ. CDR3 length: 13 residues. CDR3 region: CASSSDRGETQYF. CDR3 DNA: TGTGCCAGCAGCTCGGACAGGGGAGAGACCCAGTACTTC.

This clonotype showed up just a few times. The chain links TRBV28 to TRBJ2-1; D is ambiguous. CDR3 length: 15 residues. In germline, CDR1 is MDHEN, CDR2 SYDVKM. V was pared by 5 bases and J by 4 bases, with 15 bases between. CDR3 sequence reads: CASSPLTETYNEQFF. The CDR3 DNA reads as TGTGCCAGCAGTCCTCTAACGGAGACTTACAATGAGCAGTTCTTC.